The rows below give T cell receptor beta chains drawn from one sample of a study of Graves' ophthalmopathy and Graves' hyperthyroidism. TCRdb reanalysed the multiplex PCR reads using MiXCR and keeps one entry per CDR3 protein. The repertoire consists of about 1.1 million distinct CDR3 sequences, with about two fifths occurring once and the leading ten covering over 8.5%. Sample: peripheral blood or thyroid tissue (not recorded which). The receptors shown here come from an adult man with Graves' hyperthyroidism. Each CDR3 is given with its conserved first and last residue. D genes are given only for firm matches. Some rows mark clone size as missing; the rest say once, few, many or name a class of expanded clone.

d_gene: -
j_gene: TRBJ2-2
v_gene: TRBV2
abundance: -
CDR3aa: CASSALASTGELFF
CDR3nt: TGTGCCAGCAGTGCCCTAGCGTCAACCGGGGAGCTGTTTTTT

d_gene: -
j_gene: TRBJ1-1
v_gene: TRBV12-3/TRBV12-4
abundance: -
CDR3aa: CASSNPPGNTEAFF
CDR3nt: TGTGCCAGCAGTAACCCTCCGGGGAACACTGAAGCTTTCTTT

d_gene: -
j_gene: TRBJ1-1
v_gene: TRBV19
abundance: -
CDR3aa: CASSIAGMNTEAFF
CDR3nt: TGTGCCAGTAGTATAGCGGGGATGAACACTGAAGCTTTCTTT

d_gene: -
j_gene: TRBJ1-1
v_gene: TRBV5-1
abundance: -
CDR3aa: CASSLVGGTATNEAFF
CDR3nt: TGCGCCAGCAGCTTGGTGGGGGGGACGGCCACGAATGAAGCTTTCTTT

d_gene: TRBD1
j_gene: TRBJ2-7
v_gene: TRBV2
abundance: -
CDR3aa: CASSRPTGQDF
CDR3nt: TGTGCCAGCAGTCGACCGACAGGGCAGGACTTC

d_gene: -
j_gene: TRBJ2-7
v_gene: TRBV10-3
abundance: -
CDR3aa: CAIRGAHDSYEQYF
CDR3nt: TGTGCCATCAGGGGGGCACACGACTCCTACGAGCAGTACTTC

d_gene: TRBD2
j_gene: TRBJ2-7
v_gene: TRBV2
abundance: many
CDR3aa: CASSATGTRDYEQYF
CDR3nt: TGTGCCAGCAGCGCCACCGGGACTAGAGACTACGAGCAGTACTTC

d_gene: -
j_gene: TRBJ2-7
v_gene: TRBV10-3
abundance: -
CDR3aa: CASASSYEQYF
CDR3nt: TGTGCCAGTGCCAGCTCCTACGAGCAGTACTTC

d_gene: -
j_gene: TRBJ2-7
v_gene: TRBV9
abundance: few
CDR3aa: CASSVDPKAAYEQYF
CDR3nt: TGTGCCAGCAGCGTAGACCCTAAGGCGGCCTACGAGCAGTACTTC

d_gene: -
j_gene: TRBJ1-5
v_gene: TRBV11-1
abundance: -
CDR3aa: CASSVAEGINQPQHF
CDR3nt: TGTGCCAGCAGCGTTGCGGAGGGAATCAATCAGCCCCAGCATTTT

d_gene: TRBD1
j_gene: TRBJ2-7
v_gene: TRBV7-2
abundance: few
CDR3aa: CASSRTGQKNYEQYF
CDR3nt: TGTGCCAGCAGCAGAACGGGACAGAAAAACTACGAGCAGTACTTC

d_gene: TRBD2
j_gene: TRBJ2-7
v_gene: TRBV7-9
abundance: few
CDR3aa: CASSSGTSAYEQYF
CDR3nt: TGTGCCAGCAGCTCCGGGACTAGCGCTTACGAGCAGTACTTC

d_gene: -
j_gene: TRBJ2-7
v_gene: TRBV12-3/TRBV12-4
abundance: many
CDR3aa: CASSRGLYEQYF
CDR3nt: TGTGCCAGCAGTCGCGGGCTCTACGAGCAGTACTTC

d_gene: -
j_gene: TRBJ2-5
v_gene: TRBV2
abundance: many
CDR3aa: CASSVTRAETQYF
CDR3nt: TGTGCCAGCAGTGTGACCAGGGCAGAGACCCAGTACTTC

d_gene: -
j_gene: TRBJ2-5
v_gene: TRBV25-1
abundance: -
CDR3aa: CASSRPGSQETQYF
CDR3nt: TGTGCCAGCAGCCGACCAGGTTCGCAAGAGACCCAGTACTTC

d_gene: TRBD1
j_gene: TRBJ2-6
v_gene: TRBV10-3
abundance: -
CDR3aa: CAISKGALGANVLTF
CDR3nt: TGTGCCATCAGTAAGGGGGCTCTGGGGGCCAACGTCCTGACTTTC

d_gene: -
j_gene: TRBJ2-7
v_gene: TRBV10-2
abundance: -
CDR3aa: CASSESRGGYEQYF
CDR3nt: TGCGCCAGCAGTGAGTCGAGGGGGGGGTACGAGCAGTACTTC

d_gene: -
j_gene: TRBJ1-2
v_gene: TRBV7-2
abundance: many
CDR3aa: CASGQDGRWWPF
CDR3nt: TGTGCCAGCGGGCAGGACGGTCGATGGTGGCCCTTC